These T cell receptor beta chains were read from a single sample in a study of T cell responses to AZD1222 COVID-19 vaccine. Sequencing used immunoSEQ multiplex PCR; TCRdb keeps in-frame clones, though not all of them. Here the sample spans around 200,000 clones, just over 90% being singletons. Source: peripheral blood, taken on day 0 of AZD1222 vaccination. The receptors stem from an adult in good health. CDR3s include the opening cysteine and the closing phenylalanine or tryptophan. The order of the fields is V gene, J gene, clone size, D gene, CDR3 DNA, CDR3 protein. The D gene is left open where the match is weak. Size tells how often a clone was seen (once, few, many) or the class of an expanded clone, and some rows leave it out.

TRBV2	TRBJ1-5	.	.	TGTGCCAGCAGCGGGACTGGGAGCAATCAGCCCCAGCATTTT	CASSGTGSNQPQHF
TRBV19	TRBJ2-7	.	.	TGTGCCAGTAGTACTCCACTTCCAGCGTACGAGCAGTACTTC	CASSTPLPAYEQYF
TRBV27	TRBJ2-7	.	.	TGTGCCAGCAGCCCCGTGGTGGCCTACGAGCAGTACTTC	CASSPVVAYEQYF
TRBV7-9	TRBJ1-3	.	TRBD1	TGTGCCAGCAGCAACACTCAGGGGGTCCGTGGAAACACCATATATTTT	CASSNTQGVRGNTIYF
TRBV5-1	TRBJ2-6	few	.	TGCGCCAGCAGCTTGCCGGACAGCTCTGGGGCCAACGTCCTGACTTTC	CASSLPDSSGANVLTF
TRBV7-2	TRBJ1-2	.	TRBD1	TGTGCCAGCAGCGAAACTTCCGGGACAGGGTCCCTACATGGCTACACCTTC	CASSETSGTGSLHGYTF
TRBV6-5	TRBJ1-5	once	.	TGTGCCAGCAGCGAGACAGGAGGGTATCAGCCCCAGCATTTT	CASSETGGYQPQHF
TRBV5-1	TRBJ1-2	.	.	TGCGCCAGCAGCTTGGGTCAGCTGCCTCCAACCTATGGCTACACCTTC	CASSLGQLPPTYGYTF
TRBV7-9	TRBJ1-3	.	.	TGTGCCAGCAGCTTAGACGGAAGAAACACCATATATTTT	CASSLDGRNTIYF
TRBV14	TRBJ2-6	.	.	TGTGCCAGCAGCCAAGGGGGCTCTGGGGCCAACGTCCTGACTTTC	CASSQGGSGANVLTF
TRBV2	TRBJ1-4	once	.	TGTGCCAGCAGTGAAGGGTTTGGGGTTGCAACTAATGAAAAACTGTTTTTT	CASSEGFGVATNEKLFF
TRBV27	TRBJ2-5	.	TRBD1	TGTGCCAGCAGGACAGGGGCAACGGCCCAGTACTTC	CASRTGATAQYF
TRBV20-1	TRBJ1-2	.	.	TGCAGTGCTAGTGTCAGGGACAACTATGGCTACACCTTC	CSASVRDNYGYTF
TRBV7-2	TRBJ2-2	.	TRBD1	TGTGCCAGCAGCTCGCGACAGGGGATGGGCACCGGGGAGCTGTTTTTT	CASSSRQGMGTGELFF
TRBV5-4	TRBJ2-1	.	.	TGTGCCAGCAGCTTTAGGCAGTCCTACAATGAGCAGTTCTTC	CASSFRQSYNEQFF